This T cell receptor beta chain emerged from a study of metastatic and nonmetastatic thyroid tumors. Study details: The authors compared repertoires across blood and tumor or nodule tissue from malignant and benign thyroid patients.

Source study methods: Researchers built a distant-metastasis classifier for papillary thyroid cancer that drew on CDR3 differences across clinicopathological groups. TCRdb re-clonotyped the PCR reads via MiXCR. The V and J calls and clone size come from TCRdb's table, not from the authors' own analysis. The sample carries some 25,000 clones, around 21% recorded once. All patients were treatment-naive before thyroid surgery. The CDR3 loop spans 13 amino acids. Germline CDR1 is SGHRS and CDR2 is YFSETQ. The V end was cut by 0 bases, the J end by 4 bases, with 5 bases between. Study findings and constraints: Significantly higher TCR beta diversity was reportedly seen in malignant thyroid tumors than benign nodules, in blood and tumor.

This clone showed up many times. Its antigen is not known. The V and J genes are TRBV5-1 and TRBJ1-3; D not certain. This TCR came from a female donor with papillary thyroid cancer or a benign thyroid nodule (not recorded which). Some clones in this sample may be carry-over from other donors' samples. The specimen sequenced was blood. The CDR3 reads CASSLGQGNTIYF. CDR3 bases: TGCGCCAGCAGCTTGGGGCAGGGAAACACCATATATTTT.